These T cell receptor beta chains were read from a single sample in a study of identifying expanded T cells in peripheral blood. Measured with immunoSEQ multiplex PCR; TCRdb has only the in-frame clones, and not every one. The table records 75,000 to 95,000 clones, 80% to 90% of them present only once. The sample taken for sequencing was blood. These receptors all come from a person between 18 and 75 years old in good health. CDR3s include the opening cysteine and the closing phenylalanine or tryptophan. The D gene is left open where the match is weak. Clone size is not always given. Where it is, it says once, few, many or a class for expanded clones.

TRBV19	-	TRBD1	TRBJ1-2	TGTGCCAGTAGTTGGGGACAGTCCAACTATGGCTACACCTTC	CASSWGQSNYGYTF
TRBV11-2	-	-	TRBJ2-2	TGTGCCAGCAGCTTAAGGGGGGCCTTGAACACCGGGGAGCTGTTTTTT	CASSLRGALNTGELFF
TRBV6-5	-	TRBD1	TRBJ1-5	TGTGCCAGCAGCCACAAGGGGGCTAGCAATCAGCCCCAGCATTTT	CASSHKGASNQPQHF
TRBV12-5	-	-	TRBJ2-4	TGTGCTAGTGGCTCGGAGGGGGGCATTCAGTACTTC	CASGSEGGIQYF
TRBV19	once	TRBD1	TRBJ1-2	TGTGCCAGTAGTTTGACAGGGCGAGACTATGGCTACACCTTC	CASSLTGRDYGYTF
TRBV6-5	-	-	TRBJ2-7	TGTGCCAGCAGTTACTCGGCGGGACCCTACGAGCAGTACTTC	CASSYSAGPYEQYF
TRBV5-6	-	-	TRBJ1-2	TGTGCCAGCAGCTTTCGGGGAGGCTACACCTTC	CASSFRGGYTF
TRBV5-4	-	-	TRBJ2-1	TGTGCCAGCAGCTTACAGGGTGGGGATGAGCAGTTCTTC	CASSLQGGDEQFF
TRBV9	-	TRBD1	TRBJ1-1	TGTGCCAGCAGCGGACAGGGGTTTACTGAAGCTTTCTTT	CASSGQGFTEAFF
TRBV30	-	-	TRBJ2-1	TGTGCCTGGAGACGAAGTGAGGGCAATGAGCAGTTCTTC	CAWRRSEGNEQFF
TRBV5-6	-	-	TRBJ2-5	TGTGCCAGCAGCTATGGGTTGGCGGAGACCCAGTACTTC	CASSYGLAETQYF
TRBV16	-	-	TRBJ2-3	TGTGCCAGCAGCCAAGGGAGGGATACGCAGTATTTT	CASSQGRDTQYF
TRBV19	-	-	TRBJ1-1	TGTGCCAGTAGCCTCGGTACTGAAGCTTTCTTT	CASSLGTEAFF
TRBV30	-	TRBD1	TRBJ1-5	TGTGCCTGGAGTGTACGGGACAGGCGGGGCAATCAGCCCCAGCATTTT	CAWSVRDRRGNQPQHF
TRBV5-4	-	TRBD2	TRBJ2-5	TGTGCCAGCAGCGTCAGCGGGGCGGGAGAGACCCAGTACTTC	CASSVSGAGETQYF
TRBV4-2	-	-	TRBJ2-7	TGTGCCAGCAGCCAAGACATACAGGGAGTAGGGTACGAGCAGTACTTC	CASSQDIQGVGYEQYF
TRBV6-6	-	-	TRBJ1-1	TGTGCCAGCAGTTACTTTTCCCAGGGAGCGAACACTGAAGCTTTCTTT	CASSYFSQGANTEAFF
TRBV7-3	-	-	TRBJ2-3	TGTGCCAGCAGCTTAAACCCTGGACCCACAGATACGCAGTATTTT	CASSLNPGPTDTQYF
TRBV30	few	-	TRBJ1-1	TGTGCCTGGGGCGCCGGGAACACTGAAGCTTTCTTT	CAWGAGNTEAFF
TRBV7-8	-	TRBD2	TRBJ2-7	TGTGCCAGCAGCTCGAGGACTAGCGGGAGGTACGAGCAGTACTTC	CASSSRTSGRYEQYF
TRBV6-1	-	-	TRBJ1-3	TGTGCCAGCAGCGACGGGGTTAGTGGAAACACCATATATTTT	CASSDGVSGNTIYF
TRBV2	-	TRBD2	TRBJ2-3	TGTGCCATAAAGGGGGGGGATAGCGGGAAGAGCACAGATACGCAGTATTTT	CAIKGGDSGKSTDTQYF
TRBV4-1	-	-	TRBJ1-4	TGCGCCAGCAGCCAAGGGGAAGGGTTACTGCGGGAAAAACTGTTTTTT	CASSQGEGLLREKLFF
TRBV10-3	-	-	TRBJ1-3	TGTGCCATCAGTGAGGTGTCAACAATCTCTGGAAACACCATATATTTT	CAISEVSTISGNTIYF
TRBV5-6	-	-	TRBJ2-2	TGTGCCAGCAGCTTGATATCCAGCACCGGGGAGCTGTTTTTT	CASSLISSTGELFF
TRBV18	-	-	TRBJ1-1	TGTGCCAGCTCGCTCGCCCTGAACACTGAAGCTTTCTTT	CASSLALNTEAFF
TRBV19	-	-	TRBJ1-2	TGTGCCAGTAGTATAGATCGGGAGGGCCTCTATGGCTACACCTTC	CASSIDREGLYGYTF
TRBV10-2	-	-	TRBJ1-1	TGCGCCAGCAGTGAGCCCCTTAGCTCAGAGGCGGAAGCTTTCTTT	CASSEPLSSEAEAFF
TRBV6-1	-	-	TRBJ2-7	TGTGCCAGCAGTGCCTTACCAGGGGGGGCTTACGAGCAGTACTTC	CASSALPGGAYEQYF